A selection of T cell receptor beta chains follows, all from one sample in a study of graft-versus-host responses after intestinal transplantation. The data were produced by immunoSEQ multiplex PCR, yet TCRdb's version contains in-frame clones alone and is incomplete. The sample has fewer than 85,000 clones, around 96% seen once. No antigen is known for these receptors. The sample in question was unstimulated CD8+ T cells sorted from spleen or lymph node cells, obtained before intestinal transplant. The source is a human donor who received an intestinal transplant. Both conserved end residues are part of each CDR3. The order of the fields is clone size, D gene, J gene, V gene, CDR3 DNA, CDR3 protein. A D gene is named only where the DNA matches it firmly. Clone size is not always given. Where it is, it says once, few, many or a class for expanded clones.

clone size: few
D gene: TRBD2
J gene: TRBJ2-1
V gene: TRBV7-9
CDR3 DNA: TGTGCCAGCAGCTTAGAACTAGCGAACTACAATGAGCAGTTCTTC
CDR3 protein: CASSLELANYNEQFF

clone size: .
D gene: .
J gene: TRBJ2-7
V gene: TRBV6-5
CDR3 DNA: TGTGCCAGCAGCGGGGACGTTAGCCCCTACGAGCAGTACTTC
CDR3 protein: CASSGDVSPYEQYF

clone size: .
D gene: .
J gene: TRBJ1-2
V gene: TRBV7-9
CDR3 DNA: TGTGCCAGCAGCTTTCCTCTGGCAGACTATGGCTACACCTTC
CDR3 protein: CASSFPLADYGYTF

clone size: .
D gene: TRBD1
J gene: TRBJ1-4
V gene: TRBV6-5
CDR3 DNA: TGTGCCAGCAGCACCCGGGACAGGGGTTGGGAAAAACTGTTTTTT
CDR3 protein: CASSTRDRGWEKLFF

clone size: .
D gene: .
J gene: TRBJ1-1
V gene: TRBV7-9
CDR3 DNA: TGTGCCAGCAGCTCGGGTGGGACTGAAGCTTTCTTT
CDR3 protein: CASSSGGTEAFF

clone size: .
D gene: .
J gene: TRBJ1-1
V gene: TRBV28
CDR3 DNA: TGTGCCAGCAGTTCCATAAACACTGAAGCTTTCTTT
CDR3 protein: CASSSINTEAFF

clone size: .
D gene: TRBD2
J gene: TRBJ2-4
V gene: TRBV28
CDR3 DNA: TGTGCCAGCAGTAGCCCCGGGACTAGCGGTCTAGCCAAAAACATTCAGTACTTC
CDR3 protein: CASSSPGTSGLAKNIQYF

clone size: .
D gene: .
J gene: TRBJ2-5
V gene: TRBV6-5
CDR3 DNA: TGTGCCAGCAGTTACTCGATTGTGTTCCGAGAGACCCAGTACTTC
CDR3 protein: CASSYSIVFRETQYF

clone size: .
D gene: .
J gene: TRBJ2-1
V gene: TRBV4-1
CDR3 DNA: TGCGCCAGCAGCCAAGGAGTCAGTGAGCAGTTCTTC
CDR3 protein: CASSQGVSEQFF

clone size: .
D gene: .
J gene: TRBJ1-2
V gene: TRBV5-5
CDR3 DNA: TGTGCCAGCAGCCCCCGGACAGCTAACTATGGCTACACCTTC
CDR3 protein: CASSPRTANYGYTF

clone size: .
D gene: .
J gene: TRBJ2-1
V gene: TRBV7-3
CDR3 DNA: TGTGCCAGCAGCTCCGGACTGGGGAGGAATGAGCAGTTCTTC
CDR3 protein: CASSSGLGRNEQFF

clone size: .
D gene: .
J gene: TRBJ2-1
V gene: TRBV27
CDR3 DNA: TGTGCCAGCAGTCTAAGCACACAGGGATGGGGGGATGAGCAGTTCTTC
CDR3 protein: CASSLSTQGWGDEQFF

clone size: .
D gene: TRBD1
J gene: TRBJ2-3
V gene: TRBV6-5
CDR3 DNA: TGTGCCAGCACCACAGGGGGATTCACAGATACGCAGTATTTT
CDR3 protein: CASTTGGFTDTQYF

clone size: .
D gene: .
J gene: TRBJ2-1
V gene: TRBV11-3
CDR3 DNA: TGTGCCAGCAGCTTAAGACCGACGTTCGGCAATGAGCAGTTCTTC
CDR3 protein: CASSLRPTFGNEQFF

clone size: .
D gene: .
J gene: TRBJ2-7
V gene: TRBV28
CDR3 DNA: TGTGCCAGCAGTTCATCGGTCGCCTACGAGCAGTACTTC
CDR3 protein: CASSSSVAYEQYF

clone size: .
D gene: .
J gene: TRBJ1-1
V gene: TRBV6-4
CDR3 DNA: TGTGCCAGCAGTGCCCTAGTTAAGAGAGGGAAAAGTAACACTGAAGCTTTCTTT
CDR3 protein: CASSALVKRGKSNTEAFF

clone size: .
D gene: .
J gene: TRBJ1-4
V gene: TRBV27
CDR3 DNA: TGTGCCAGCAGTTCAGTTCTGGCAACTAATGAAAAACTGTTTTTT
CDR3 protein: CASSSVLATNEKLFF

clone size: .
D gene: TRBD1
J gene: TRBJ2-7
V gene: TRBV19
CDR3 DNA: TGTGCCAGTAGTTTTGTGACAGGGTACGAGCAGTACTTC
CDR3 protein: CASSFVTGYEQYF

clone size: once
D gene: .
J gene: TRBJ2-3
V gene: TRBV7-6
CDR3 DNA: TGTGCCAGCAGCTTAGACCCAGATACGCAGTATTTT
CDR3 protein: CASSLDPDTQYF

clone size: .
D gene: TRBD1
J gene: TRBJ2-7
V gene: TRBV13
CDR3 DNA: TGTGCCAGCAGCCTCCGAACAGGGGGCCCCTACGAGCAGTACTTC
CDR3 protein: CASSLRTGGPYEQYF

clone size: .
D gene: TRBD2
J gene: TRBJ2-3
V gene: TRBV7-8
CDR3 DNA: TGTGCCAGCAGCTTAGAACTAGCGGGAGGGGGCCGCACAGATACGCAGTATTTT
CDR3 protein: CASSLELAGGGRTDTQYF

clone size: .
D gene: TRBD2
J gene: TRBJ2-1
V gene: TRBV9
CDR3 DNA: TGTGCCAGCAGCGTAGCTGGACTAGCGGGCTACAATGAGCAGTTCTTC
CDR3 protein: CASSVAGLAGYNEQFF

clone size: .
D gene: .
J gene: TRBJ2-1
V gene: TRBV11-2
CDR3 DNA: TGTGCCAGCAGCTTCGAGAGGGACAATGAGCAGCTCTTC
CDR3 protein: CASSFERDNEQLF

clone size: few
D gene: .
J gene: TRBJ1-3
V gene: TRBV2
CDR3 DNA: TGTGCCAGCAGTGAATCCGAGTCCTCTGGAAACACCATATATTTT
CDR3 protein: CASSESESSGNTIYF

clone size: .
D gene: .
J gene: TRBJ1-6
V gene: TRBV27
CDR3 DNA: TGTGCCACCCGGTGGGGGACGAGCTCCTATAATTCACCCCTCCACTTT
CDR3 protein: CATRWGTSSYNSPLHF

clone size: .
D gene: .
J gene: TRBJ1-1
V gene: TRBV19
CDR3 DNA: TGTGCCTCCAAAAGAGGGGTCACTGAAGCTTTCTTT
CDR3 protein: CASKRGVTEAFF

clone size: .
D gene: .
J gene: TRBJ2-1
V gene: TRBV21-1
CDR3 DNA: TGTGCCAGCAGCAATGGGGGGACCTTCGGTTCAGACAATGAGCAGTTCTTC
CDR3 protein: CASSNGGTFGSDNEQFF

clone size: .
D gene: TRBD2
J gene: TRBJ2-3
V gene: TRBV5-4
CDR3 DNA: TGTGCCAGCAGCTTGCCACTAGCGGGAGAGGAGACAGATACGCAGTATTTT
CDR3 protein: CASSLPLAGEETDTQYF

clone size: .
D gene: .
J gene: TRBJ2-1
V gene: TRBV5-1
CDR3 DNA: TGCGCCAGCAGCTTGCACGCATCGTGGTATGAGCAGTTCTTC
CDR3 protein: CASSLHASWYEQFF

clone size: .
D gene: .
J gene: TRBJ1-2
V gene: TRBV5-1
CDR3 DNA: TGCGCCAGCAGCTTGGAGGGCCACCTGAGAGCCTATGGCTACACCTTC
CDR3 protein: CASSLEGHLRAYGYTF

clone size: .
D gene: TRBD2
J gene: TRBJ2-3
V gene: TRBV28
CDR3 DNA: TGTGCCAGCAGCTGGGCGACTAGCGGGAGTACAGATACGCAGTATTTT
CDR3 protein: CASSWATSGSTDTQYF

clone size: .
D gene: .
J gene: TRBJ2-3
V gene: TRBV4-1
CDR3 DNA: TGCGCCAGCAACCAAGATTTCGGCGTATATACGCAGTATTTT
CDR3 protein: CASNQDFGVYTQYF

clone size: once
D gene: .
J gene: TRBJ2-7
V gene: TRBV5-6
CDR3 DNA: TGTGCCAGCACCGGGACGGGGACCTACGAGCAGTACTTC
CDR3 protein: CASTGTGTYEQYF

clone size: .
D gene: .
J gene: TRBJ2-1
V gene: TRBV7-3
CDR3 DNA: TGTGCCAGCAGCTTATCCGGCTCCTACAATGAGCAGTTCTTC
CDR3 protein: CASSLSGSYNEQFF

clone size: .
D gene: .
J gene: TRBJ1-5
V gene: TRBV6-5
CDR3 DNA: TGTGCCAGCAGTTACTTCGTACAGCCCCAGCATTTT
CDR3 protein: CASSYFVQPQHF

clone size: .
D gene: TRBD1
J gene: TRBJ1-5
V gene: TRBV11-3
CDR3 DNA: TGTGCCAGCAGCCATCTGGACAGGTGCAATCAGCCCCAGCATTTT
CDR3 protein: CASSHLDRCNQPQHF

clone size: .
D gene: TRBD1
J gene: TRBJ1-2
V gene: TRBV15
CDR3 DNA: TGTGCCACCAGCAGTCGCGGACAGGACTTTTATGGCTACACCTTC
CDR3 protein: CATSSRGQDFYGYTF

clone size: .
D gene: TRBD2
J gene: TRBJ2-7
V gene: TRBV5-1
CDR3 DNA: TGCGCCAGCAGCTCGGGACTAGCGGGAACCCGAGACTACGAGCAGTACTTC
CDR3 protein: CASSSGLAGTRDYEQYF

clone size: .
D gene: .
J gene: TRBJ1-2
V gene: TRBV28
CDR3 DNA: TGTGCCAGCAGTTTCAACCGGGACGCTTCTCTTTCCTATGGCTACACCTTC
CDR3 protein: CASSFNRDASLSYGYTF

clone size: .
D gene: .
J gene: TRBJ1-4
V gene: TRBV6-1
CDR3 DNA: TGTGCCAGCAGTGAATGGGTCTACCGGAATGAAAAACTGTTTTTT
CDR3 protein: CASSEWVYRNEKLFF

clone size: .
D gene: .
J gene: TRBJ2-3
V gene: TRBV28
CDR3 DNA: TGTGCCAGCAGTTTGGGGGTTAGCACAGATACGCAGTATTTT
CDR3 protein: CASSLGVSTDTQYF

clone size: once
D gene: .
J gene: TRBJ2-4
V gene: TRBV4-1
CDR3 DNA: TGCGCCAGCAGCCAGTCGTCGATTGGACAGCAGGGAGGAGAGTACTTC
CDR3 protein: CASSQSSIGQQGGEYF

clone size: .
D gene: .
J gene: TRBJ1-4
V gene: TRBV30
CDR3 DNA: TGTGCCTGGAGTGCCACAGGGTTGGCTAATGAAAAACTGTTTTTT
CDR3 protein: CAWSATGLANEKLFF

clone size: .
D gene: .
J gene: TRBJ1-6
V gene: TRBV6-4
CDR3 DNA: TGTGCCAGCAGTGATTCGGGGGCCGGGAGCTCCTATAATTCACCCCTCCACTTT
CDR3 protein: CASSDSGAGSSYNSPLHF

clone size: .
D gene: .
J gene: TRBJ1-1
V gene: TRBV15
CDR3 DNA: TGTGCCACCCAGAATGGACCGGAGTTGAACACTGAAGCTTTCTTT
CDR3 protein: CATQNGPELNTEAFF

clone size: .
D gene: .
J gene: TRBJ1-1
V gene: TRBV10-2
CDR3 DNA: TGCGCCAGCAGTGAGTCTTGGCTGGGGCTATCTCACCCTGAAGCTTTCTTT
CDR3 protein: CASSESWLGLSHPEAFF

clone size: .
D gene: TRBD1
J gene: TRBJ2-4
V gene: TRBV27
CDR3 DNA: TGTGCCAGCAGTACGACAGGGGGCAGGTCCAAAAACATTCAGTACTTC
CDR3 protein: CASSTTGGRSKNIQYF

clone size: .
D gene: .
J gene: TRBJ2-1
V gene: TRBV19
CDR3 DNA: TGTGCCAGTACCCCCTTCGACAGAAACAATGAGCAGTTCTTC
CDR3 protein: CASTPFDRNNEQFF

clone size: once
D gene: .
J gene: TRBJ1-3
V gene: TRBV13
CDR3 DNA: TGTGCCAGCAGCTTTACGGGGTCTGGCGACTCTGGAAACACCATATATTTT
CDR3 protein: CASSFTGSGDSGNTIYF

clone size: .
D gene: .
J gene: TRBJ2-7
V gene: TRBV25-1
CDR3 DNA: TGTGCCAGCAGTGAAGAGACTGGAGGGATCTACGAGCAGTACTTC
CDR3 protein: CASSEETGGIYEQYF

clone size: .
D gene: .
J gene: TRBJ2-7
V gene: TRBV4-1
CDR3 DNA: TGCGCCAGCAGCCAATTTTTCTCGGGACAATTCTACGAGCAGTACTTC
CDR3 protein: CASSQFFSGQFYEQYF

clone size: few
D gene: TRBD1
J gene: TRBJ1-1
V gene: TRBV5-6
CDR3 DNA: TGTGCCAGCAGCTTGCCACAGGGGGAAGCTTTCTTT
CDR3 protein: CASSLPQGEAFF

clone size: .
D gene: TRBD1
J gene: TRBJ2-1
V gene: TRBV7-9
CDR3 DNA: TGTGCCAGCACCACTTTTACAGGGGATGAGCAGTTCTTC
CDR3 protein: CASTTFTGDEQFF